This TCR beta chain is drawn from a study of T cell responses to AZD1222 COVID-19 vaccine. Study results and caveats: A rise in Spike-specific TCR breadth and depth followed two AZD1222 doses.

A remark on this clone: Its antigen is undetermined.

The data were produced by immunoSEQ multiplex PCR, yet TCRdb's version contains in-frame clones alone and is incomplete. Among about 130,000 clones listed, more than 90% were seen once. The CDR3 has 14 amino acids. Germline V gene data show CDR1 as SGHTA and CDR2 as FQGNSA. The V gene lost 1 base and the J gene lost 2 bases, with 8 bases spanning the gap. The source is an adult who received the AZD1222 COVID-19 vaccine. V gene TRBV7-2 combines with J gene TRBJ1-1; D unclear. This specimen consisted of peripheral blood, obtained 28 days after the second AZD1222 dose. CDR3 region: CASSLVAVNTEAFF. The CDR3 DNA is TGTGCCAGCAGCTTAGTTGCGGTAAACACTGAAGCTTTCTTT.